A selection of T cell receptor beta chains follows, all from one sample in a study of Ad26.COV2.S vaccination and SARS-CoV-2 variants. Produced via immunoSEQ multiplex PCR; TCRdb's table is partial and in-frame only. The sample contains 350,000 to 450,000 clones, around 93% of which appear only once. Specimen: peripheral blood, collected in a trial of Ad26.COV2.S vaccine versus placebo. Receptor source: a person between 18 and 59 years old who received the Ad26.COV2.S COVID-19 vaccine or a placebo. The CDR3 runs from the conserved cysteine through the conserved F or W. Each record gives: clone size, J gene, V gene, CDR3 protein. Not every row has a clone size; where given, it reads once, few, many or a size class.

-,TRBJ2-4,TRBV6-5,CASSYSYPDGGNIQYF
-,TRBJ2-3,TRBV19,CASSIDPVGPLTDTQYF
-,TRBJ2-5,TRBV10-2,CASSRTSGGGQETQYF
-,TRBJ2-1,TRBV27,CASGGRVHNEQFF
-,TRBJ1-1,TRBV30,CAWSTGTEAFF
-,TRBJ1-1,TRBV4-3,CASSQDRQGSTEAFF
few,TRBJ1-6,TRBV19,CASSTLYNSPLHF
-,TRBJ1-2,TRBV3-1/TRBV3-2,CASSHPWAGGVNYGYTF
-,TRBJ2-3,TRBV7-2,CASSFQASTDTQYF
once,TRBJ1-2,TRBV19,CASRTLGSNYGYTF
once,TRBJ2-5,TRBV5-1,CASSLRLGETQYF
-,TRBJ1-3,TRBV10-1,CASSVQRPADSGNTIYF
-,TRBJ1-5,TRBV7-2,CASSLGTHQPQHF
-,TRBJ2-7,TRBV5-1,CASRRVGTGSLDDYEQYF
-,TRBJ1-2,TRBV6-2/TRBV6-3,CASSPAHKTGAQGYTF
-,TRBJ1-6,TRBV7-9,CASSPSHSSYNSPLHF
once,TRBJ2-1,TRBV7-9,CASSSGTSGDDNEQFF
-,TRBJ2-7,TRBV7-2,CASSLGAGGQVIEQYF
once,TRBJ1-1,TRBV4-3,CASSRRTGVDTEAFF
-,TRBJ2-7,TRBV6-5,CASSYSMGDPYEQYF
-,TRBJ1-2,TRBV30,CAWTRGSYGYTF
-,TRBJ2-5,TRBV12-3/TRBV12-4,CASSRNQETQYF
-,TRBJ2-2,TRBV18,CASSPGGQLSGELFF
-,TRBJ1-1,TRBV6-5,CASSPRTGNTEAFF
once,TRBJ2-7,TRBV7-9,CASSLAGGFEQYF
-,TRBJ2-7,TRBV28,CASSLRATPRDRKYEQYF
-,TRBJ1-2,TRBV18,CASSLQGGNGYTF
-,TRBJ2-3,TRBV10-1,CASSVRRAGENTDTQYF
-,TRBJ2-6,TRBV5-8,CASSLWTVSGANVLTF
-,TRBJ1-5,TRBV6-2/TRBV6-3,CASSYAHGKNQPQHF
-,TRBJ1-2,TRBV29-1,CSVEDQDRGVGYTF
once,TRBJ2-7,TRBV5-1,CASSDGSSYEQYF
-,TRBJ2-3,TRBV7-8,CASSLGVAGGFHTQYF
-,TRBJ2-7,TRBV27,CASSLVQGNEQYF
once,TRBJ1-1,TRBV27,CASSLSSGGTEAFF
-,TRBJ2-4,TRBV7-9,CASSSSKNLAKNIQYF
-,TRBJ1-5,TRBV6-2/TRBV6-3,CASSWDSFNQPQHF
-,TRBJ2-5,TRBV7-9,CASSLLGGETQYF
-,TRBJ2-7,TRBV9,CASSASSGGAWEQYF
-,TRBJ1-1,TRBV2,CASEDSGGSEAFF
-,TRBJ1-4,TRBV7-2,CASSLGVRRGARNEKLFF
-,TRBJ1-1,TRBV10-3,CAISESNSDTEAFF
-,TRBJ1-2,TRBV7-2,CASSLWGGADYGYTF
-,TRBJ2-2,TRBV9,CASSVWETANTGELFF